This TCR beta chain was recovered during a study of T cells in tumors after PD-1 blockade (dated by TCRdb to the late 2010s). Regarding the research as a whole: Patients were excluded if they had prior checkpoint blockade, use of systemic immunosuppressants, or recent radiotherapy or other anti-cancer therapy within 4 weeks. Pembrolizumab 200 mg every 3 weeks or cemiplimab 350 mg every 2 weeks was administered to patients. Ongoing daily vismodegib 150 mg was also given to a subset of patients during anti-PD-1 treatment. Peripheral blood samples averaged about 110,000 TCR templates (range roughly 21,000-270,000) and around 35,000 unique clonotypes. Paired single-cell RNA and TCR sequencing was done in the study on site-matched tumors from patients with BCC or SCC, both before and after anti-PD-1 therapy. Bulk TCR sequencing was performed on roughly eleven peripheral blood samples from roughly five patients to compare blood and tumor clonotypes. Clinical response was assessed using RECIST version 1.1. What the research found in general, with its limitations: Roughly 40% of TCR clonotypes from the tumor were detected in blood, and certain novel exhausted tumor clones were present in blood collected before treatment, which suggests recruitment from the periphery. The source of novel T cell clones was not identified, and lymphoid organs or rare unexpanded clones within the tumor or the tumor periphery could be included among the possible sources.

As for this clone: Its cognate antigen has yet to be identified. The sample holds no much larger clone one base away, and base qualities are not on file.

Deep TCRbeta sequencing was performed with the immunoSEQ platform. On the authors' methods: For further analysis, only productive rearrangements were exported from the immunoSEQ Analyzer. Bulk TCRbeta clonotypes were assigned T cell phenotypes by matching to single-cell RNA+TCR-seq clones sharing the same TCRbeta sequence. Using bulk TCR sequencing data, clone enrichment in tumor was calculated by dividing a clone's tumor frequency by the same clone's PBMC frequency. GLIPH was used to group TCRs into specificity groups, clusters of distinct TCRs likely recognizing common antigens via shared CDR3 motifs. TCRdb holds this immuneACCESS table with in-frame rearrangements only. Some clones are missing; in checked studies, unresolved V genes explain under half, and the rest has no known cause. Clone size and V and J calls were adopted from that table, with D and trimming inferred from the DNA. The sample records around 50,000 clones, more than 70% of which are singletons. Over 15% of the sample belongs to the ten largest clones.

The intended sense of this specimen's time point label: before anti-PD-1 therapy. For bulk TCRbeta sequencing, genomic DNA was extracted from tumor biopsies or peripheral blood, and input amounts ranged from roughly 600 ng to 6,500 ng. Every patient had histologically proven advanced or metastatic basal or squamous cell carcinoma and was a poor candidate for surgical resection. Of the approximately 10 patients making up the basal cell carcinoma cohort, several underwent bulk tumor TCR sequencing. The CDR3 contains 13 residues, cysteine and phenylalanine counted. This entry keeps only the CDR3 DNA: 39 bases, framed from base 1. The V end loses 7 bases and the J end loses 4 bases, and a stretch of 11 bases separates them.

The sequence is built from TRBV12-3 or TRBV12-4 and TRBJ1-3, with no confidently assigned D gene. The TCR was taken from a human donor with basal cell carcinoma. The sample was PBMCs, taken before anti-PD-1 treatment. The nucleotide sequence reads TGTGCCAGCACACCATTTGGGGGAAACACCATATATTTT. Translated, this gives CASTPFGGNTIYF.